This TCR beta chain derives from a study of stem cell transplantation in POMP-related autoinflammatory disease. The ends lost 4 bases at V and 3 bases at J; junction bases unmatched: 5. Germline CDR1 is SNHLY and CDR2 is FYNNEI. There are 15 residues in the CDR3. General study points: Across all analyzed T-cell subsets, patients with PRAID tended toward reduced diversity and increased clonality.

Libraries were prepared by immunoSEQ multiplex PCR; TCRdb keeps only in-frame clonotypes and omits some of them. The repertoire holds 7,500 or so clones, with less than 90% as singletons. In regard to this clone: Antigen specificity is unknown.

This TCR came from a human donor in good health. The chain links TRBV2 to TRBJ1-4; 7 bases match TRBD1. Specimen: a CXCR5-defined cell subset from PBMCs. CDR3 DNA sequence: TGTGCCAGCAGTGCACAGGGGAAGCCTAATGAAAAACTGTTTTTT. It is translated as CASSAQGKPNEKLFF.